Presented here are 30 T cell receptor beta chains from one specimen sequenced in a study of T cell changes during pregnancy in multiple sclerosis. The method was immunoSEQ multiplex PCR; TCRdb's version includes in-frame clones alone and lacks a portion of them. The sample yields 81,000 or so clones, around 93% seen once. The sequences come from PBMCs, collected in the first trimester of pregnancy. The receptors here all came from a female donor in good health, serving as a control in a pregnancy study. Some clones in this sample may be carry-over from other donors' samples.

The genes are TRBV4-1 and TRBJ1-4; 7 bases fit TRBD1. V gave up 2 bases and J gave up 4 bases; unmatched junction bases: 4. Germline lookup yields CDR1 MGHRA and CDR2 YSYEKL. CDR3 length: 15 amino acids. As DNA, the CDR3 is TGCGCCAGCAGCCAATTAGGGGGCCGTAATGAAAAACTGTTTTTT. Translating it yields CASSQLGGRNEKLFF.

V and J are TRBV6-1 and TRBJ1-5, with D perhaps matching TRBD1 (6 bases). The germline gives CDR1 MNHNS, CDR2 SASEGT. The CDR3 length is 16 residues. Trimming removed 0 bases from V and 7 bases from J, with 16 bases in between. The CDR3 reads CASSEAGGWVRQPQHF. DNA of the CDR3: TGTGCCAGCAGTGAAGCAGGGGGATGGGTTCGGCAGCCCCAGCATTTT.

J is TRBJ2-1 and V is TRBV7-2; a possible D gene is TRBD1 (6 bases). The length of the CDR3 is 14 residues. The V and J ends lost 2 bases and 4 bases respectively, with 9 bases between them. Per the germline V gene, CDR1 is SGHTA and CDR2 is FQGNSA. CDR3 sequence reads: CASSLQGSYNEQFF. DNA for the CDR3: TGTGCCAGCAGCTTACAGGGGAGTTACAATGAGCAGTTCTTC.

The chain joins TRBV6-5 to TRBJ2-5; possible D gene TRBD2, 6 bases. Germline V lookup: CDR1 MNHEY, CDR2 SVGAGI. Trimming removed 0 bases from V and 9 bases from J, with 17 bases in between. The CDR3 is 15 residues long. The chain's CDR3 is CASSYSRDGSGAQYF. The CDR3, as DNA: TGTGCCAGCAGTTACTCGAGGGACGGTTCGGGGGCCCAGTACTTC.

The gene calls are TRBV6-1 and TRBJ2-1; the match to TRBD2 covers 8 bases. This CDR3 comprises 14 residues. Germline loops: CDR1 MNHNS, CDR2 SASEGT. The V and J ends lost 7 bases and 6 bases, in that order; junction bases with no gene match: 8. CDR3: CASMRKAGGNEQFF. The CDR3, as DNA: TGTGCCAGCATGAGGAAGGCGGGGGGCAATGAGCAGTTCTTC.

The genes are TRBV5-1 and TRBJ2-7; 8 nucleotides agree with TRBD2. CDR1 and CDR2 (germline): SGHRS, YFSETQ. There are 16 residues in the CDR3. The V segment lost 0 bases and the J segment 2 bases; nucleotides outside the gene matches: 7. CDR3 sequence (DNA): TGCGCCAGCAGCTTGGCCGGACTAGCCGATACCTACGAGCAGTACTTC. As protein: CASSLAGLADTYEQYF.

The V call is TRBV9, the J call TRBJ1-1; D may be TRBD1 (5 bases). The CDR3 has 13 amino acids. V dropped 3 bases and J dropped 1 base, with 7 bases sitting between them. Germline CDR1 and CDR2: SGDLS and YYNGEE. CDR3 in amino acids: CASSEDKNTEAFF. CDR3 nucleotide sequence: TGTGCCAGCAGCGAGGACAAGAACACTGAAGCTTTCTTT.

The chain employs TRBV6-1 and TRBJ2-1; D may be TRBD2 (6 bases). V was pared by 3 bases and J by 8 bases, with 11 bases between. The length of the CDR3 is 13 residues. Germline assignment: CDR1 MNHNS and CDR2 SASEGT. Here the CDR3 reads CASSDFQRDEQFF. The DNA of the CDR3 is TGTGCCAGCAGTGATTTCCAGCGGGATGAGCAGTTCTTC.

Notes on this clone: Mismatch with germline at one junction end may stem from a read error. V and J are TRBV7-7 and TRBJ2-2, with 8 bases matching TRBD2. The CDR3 has 13 amino acids. CDR1 SSHAT and CDR2 FNYEAQ come from the germline V gene (reference sequence). The CDR3 loop is CASSGTRAGELFF. CDR3 in DNA: TGTGCTAGCAGCGGGACTAGAGCCGGGGAGCTGTTTTTT.

The chain uses TRBV9 and TRBJ2-7; 16 nucleotides agree with TRBD2. This CDR3 spans 20 amino acids. Germline trimming cut 4 bases from V and 4 bases from J; bases unmatched to any gene: 17. The germline V gene encodes CDR1 SGDLS and CDR2 YYNGEE. The CDR3 nucleotides are TGTGCCAGCAGCCCTCACGACAACTCGGGACTAGCGGGAGGGGGTTACGAGCAGTACTTC. The encoded protein is CASSPHDNSGLAGGGYEQYF.

J is TRBJ2-1 and V is TRBV28; 10 positions agree with TRBD2. Trimming cost V 6 bases and J 7 bases; bases outside gene matches: 12. Germline values: CDR1 MDHEN, CDR2 SYDVKM. The CDR3 runs 16 residues. Here the CDR3 reads CASRPLLAGPGNEQFF. The CDR3 region has the DNA TGTGCCAGCAGGCCTTTACTAGCGGGGCCAGGGAATGAGCAGTTCTTC.

This clone was recorded once. The chain employs TRBV7-2 and TRBJ2-7; weak D call: TRBD2 (5 bases). Trimming left V 0 bases short and J 0 bases short, with 12 bases between. Germline CDR1 SGHTA, CDR2 FQGNSA. The CDR3 consists of 16 residues. The DNA for the CDR3 is TGTGCCAGCAGCTTAGCTTGGGATGGGAGCTCCTACGAGCAGTACTTC. This translates into CASSLAWDGSSYEQYF.

This clone was counted once. The rearrangement joins TRBV27 to TRBJ2-1, with a weak D call TRBD1 (6 bases). The germline CDR1 and CDR2 sequences are MNHEY and SMNVEV (reference sequence). The CDR3 loop spans 14 amino acids. Deletions cut 6 bases from V and 2 bases from J, with 11 bases between. The CDR3 nucleotides read TGTGCCAGCAGCCCGTGGACAGCCTACAATGAGCAGTTCTTC. Amino acids: CASSPWTAYNEQFF.

The chain uses TRBV27 and TRBJ1-1; possibly TRBD1 for D (6 bases). V was trimmed by 0 bases and J by 0 bases, leaving 8 bases between them. Germline V CDR1 and CDR2: MNHEY, SMNVEV (reference sequence). The CDR3 runs 15 residues. The CDR3 sequence is CASSLSTGMNTEAFF. The CDR3 nucleotides read TGTGCCAGCAGTTTATCAACAGGGATGAACACTGAAGCTTTCTTT.

The DNA for the CDR3 is TGTGCCAGCAGCTCCGGGACAGGGCCCTACGAGCAGTACTTC. This sequence encodes CASSSGTGPYEQYF. The chain is built from TRBV5-6 and TRBJ2-7; 9 positions agree with TRBD1. The CDR3 contains 14 residues. Germline CDR1 SGHDT, CDR2 YYEEEE. J was trimmed by 2 bases and V by 3 bases; bases with no gene match: 3. The full variable domain, rest sourced from reference TRBV5-6 and TRBJ2-7, is DAGVTQSPTHLIKTRGQQVTLRCSPKSGHDTVSWYQQALGQGPQFIFQYYEEEERQRGNFPDRFSGHQFPNYSSELNVNALLLGDSALYLCASSSGTGPYEQYFGPGTRLTVT.

This chain connects TRBV5-3 to TRBJ2-7, with a tentative D call TRBD1 (5 bases). TRBV5-3 is an ORF for which the function is uncertain. This CDR3 contains 14 residues. V was cut by 4 bases and J by 0 bases, with 11 bases left in between. CDR3 nucleotides: TGTGCCAGAAGCCTAAACAGGCGCTCCTACGAGCAGTACTTC. Protein sequence: CARSLNRRSYEQYF.

This chain joins TRBV15 and TRBJ1-6, with TRBD1 matching over 9 bases. The CDR3 has 16 amino acids. V was clipped by 0 bases and J by 10 bases; unmatched bases: 7. CDR1 is LNHNV and CDR2 is YYDKDF in the germline V gene (reference sequence). CDR3: CATSRDGTGFRSPLHF. The CDR3 coding sequence is TGTGCCACCAGCAGAGATGGGACAGGGTTTCGCTCACCCCTCCACTTT.

The chain uses TRBV27 and TRBJ1-2; 9 bases are a match to TRBD1. The junction had 6 bases not matched to a gene; V was cut back by 4 bases and J by 6 bases. The CDR3 totals 14 residues. Germline V CDR1 and CDR2: MNHEY, SMNVEV (reference sequence). The CDR3 DNA sequence: TGTGCCAGCAGTTCTCGGGACAGGGAAGATGGCTACACCTTC. Translating gives CASSSRDREDGYTF.

The chain links TRBV28 to TRBJ2-7; 8 bases match TRBD1. CDR1 MDHEN and CDR2 SYDVKM come from the germline V gene. Trimming cost V 6 bases and J 6 bases; bases outside gene matches: 7. CDR3 length: 13 residues. CDR3 residues: CASRRGQVGEQYF. CDR3 DNA: TGTGCCAGCAGACGGGGACAGGTTGGCGAGCAGTACTTC.

This chain uses TRBV9 with TRBJ1-2; the D gene is possibly TRBD1 (6 bases). With 0 bases removed from V and 7 bases from J, the gap between germline ends came to 7 bases. The CDR3 runs 12 residues. Germline CDR1 is SGDLS and CDR2 is YYNGEE. CDR3 loop: CASSVVGGGYTF. Written as DNA, the CDR3 is TGTGCCAGCAGCGTAGTAGGGGGTGGCTACACCTTC.

The rearrangement uses TRBV7-8 and TRBJ2-5, with 8 nucleotides matching TRBD1. This CDR3 has 15 residues. The junction had 6 bases not matched to a gene; V was cut back by 3 bases and J by 3 bases. Germline-derived CDR1 and CDR2 are SGHVS and FQNEAQ. The CDR3 bases are TGTGCCAGCAGCTTCCTACAGGGGGTGGAAGAGACCCAGTACTTC. Amino acid sequence: CASSFLQGVEETQYF.

The chain employs TRBV9 and TRBJ2-2, with 8 bases that match TRBD1. The trim removed 2 bases at V and 2 bases at J, leaving 2 bases unmatched. Germline CDR1 is SGDLS and CDR2 is YYNGEE. This CDR3 region has 15 residues. CDR3 DNA: TGTGCCAGCAGCGTGGGACAGGACAACACCGGGGAGCTGTTTTTT. Translation gives CASSVGQDNTGELFF.

The chain uses TRBV19 and TRBJ2-3; 7 positions agree with TRBD1. Germline V gene lookup returns CDR1 LNHDA and CDR2 SQIVND (reference sequence). The ends lost 3 bases at V and 4 bases at J; junction bases unmatched: 10. CDR3 length: 16 amino acids. This chain's CDR3 is CASSILGGLLADTQYF. CDR3 nucleotide sequence: TGTGCCAGTAGTATTTTAGGGGGCTTGTTAGCAGATACGCAGTATTTT.

The genes are TRBV4-2 and TRBJ2-2, with D uncertain. The CDR3 contains 15 residues. Trimming shortened V by 0 bases and J by 6 bases, and 11 bases separated the two germline ends. CDR1 and CDR2 from the germline V gene are LGHNA and YNFKEQ. The DNA of the CDR3 is TGTGCCAGCAGCCAAGACCGGTCCGCCCCCGGGGAGCTGTTTTTT. This encodes CASSQDRSAPGELFF.

The chain has TRBV7-3 and TRBJ1-2; 12 positions agree with TRBD1. The V segment lost 4 bases and the J segment 4 bases; nucleotides outside the gene matches: 7. Per germline, CDR1 SGHTA and CDR2 FQGTGA. The CDR3 totals 16 residues. The CDR3 sequence is CASSSGTGGVSYGYTF. CDR3 bases: TGTGCCAGCAGCTCCGGGACAGGGGGCGTAAGCTATGGCTACACCTTC.

This chain connects TRBV9 to TRBJ2-7, with TRBD2 matching over 8 bases. With V trimmed by 3 bases and J by 1 base, 3 bases remained unmatched. The CDR3 consists of 14 residues. The germline gives CDR1 SGDLS, CDR2 YYNGEE. CDR3 DNA sequence: TGTGCCAGCAGCGGAGCGGGAGTGTCCTACGAGCAGTACTTC. Protein sequence: CASSGAGVSYEQYF.

The chain is built from TRBV21-1 and TRBJ2-1; the table names TRBD2, a call not compared with the DNA. TRBV21-1 is designated a pseudogene. The CDR3 spans 14 residues. As DNA, the CDR3 is TGTGCGTCAGCAATAACTAGCGGGAGGGGTGAGCAGTTCTTC. Its translation is CASAITSGRGEQFF.

This rearrangement joins TRBV5-1 to TRBJ2-3; TRBD2 is a possible D gene (6 bases). CDR3 length: 15 amino acids. V was clipped by 4 bases and J by 2 bases, with 14 bases between them. Germline assignment: CDR1 SGHRS and CDR2 YFSETQ. CDR3 in DNA: TGCGCCAGCAGCCTGGGGTGGGGGGACACAGATACGCAGTATTTT. Its translation: CASSLGWGDTDTQYF.

V is TRBV5-1 and J is TRBJ2-3; 13 positions match TRBD2. V shed 4 bases, J shed 4 bases, and the junction held 6 bases outside the gene matches. The germline V gene encodes CDR1 SGHRS and CDR2 YFSETQ. The CDR3 consists of 16 residues. The chain's CDR3 is CASSKRLAGGADTQYF. CDR3 DNA sequence: TGCGCCAGCAGCAAACGACTAGCGGGAGGTGCAGATACGCAGTATTTT.

The chain couples TRBV7-9 to TRBJ2-1; D perhaps matches TRBD1 (5 bases). The CDR3 runs 14 residues. The germline V and J ends were trimmed by 1 base and 1 base, with 5 bases remaining between them. CDR1 is SEHNR, CDR2 FQNEAQ, per germline (reference sequence). CDR3 nucleotides: TGTGCCAGCAGCTTAGGGACATCCTACAATGAGCAGTTCTTC. Its translation: CASSLGTSYNEQFF. Looking up the rest from reference TRBV7-9 and TRBJ2-1 gives the full variable domain: DTGVSQNPRHKITKRGQNVTFRCDPISEHNRLYWYRQTLGQGPEFLTYFQNEAQLEKSRLLSDRFSAERPKGSFSTLEIQRTEQGDSAMYLCASSLGTSYNEQFFGPGTRLTVL.